A selection of T cell receptor beta chains follows, all from one sample in a study of blood T cell repertoires in COVID-19. Produced via immunoSEQ multiplex PCR; TCRdb's table is partial and in-frame only. The sample comprises about 82,000 clones, 83% of which are singletons, and 15% to 20% rests with the top ten. Specimen: peripheral blood. The receptors were gathered from a woman aged 60 to 75 with acute or convalescent COVID-19. CDR3s include the opening cysteine and the closing phenylalanine or tryptophan. Fields, in order: clone size, V gene, J gene, D gene, CDR3 DNA, CDR3 protein. The D gene is left open where the match is weak. Clone size is stated in some rows and not others, as once, few, many or a class when expanded.

clone_size: -; v_call: TRBV4-2; j_call: TRBJ1-1; d_call: -; cdr3_nt: TGTGCCAGCAGCCAAGAAAGTTTGGGGGCAGGGTTTCTGGGCACCACTGAAGCTTTCTTT; cdr3_aa: CASSQESLGAGFLGTTEAFF
clone_size: -; v_call: TRBV5-6; j_call: TRBJ2-7; d_call: TRBD2; cdr3_nt: TGTGCCAGCAGAGATACCGGGACTAGCGGTGGCGAGCAGTACTTC; cdr3_aa: CASRDTGTSGGEQYF
clone_size: -; v_call: TRBV6-5; j_call: TRBJ1-1; d_call: -; cdr3_nt: TGTGCCAGCAGTTCCGGACTCTCGAACACTGAAGCTTTCTTT; cdr3_aa: CASSSGLSNTEAFF
clone_size: -; v_call: TRBV6-2/TRBV6-3; j_call: TRBJ1-2; d_call: TRBD1; cdr3_nt: TGTGCCAGCAGTTGGAGCAGGGGGCCCTATGGCTACACCTTC; cdr3_aa: CASSWSRGPYGYTF
clone_size: -; v_call: TRBV5-5; j_call: TRBJ1-1; d_call: -; cdr3_nt: TGTGCCAGCAGTCGACACGGCACTGAAGCTTTCTTT; cdr3_aa: CASSRHGTEAFF
clone_size: -; v_call: TRBV5-1; j_call: TRBJ1-2; d_call: -; cdr3_nt: TGCGCCAGCAGCTTGGGACAGGACCTTCCCTATGGCTACACCTTC; cdr3_aa: CASSLGQDLPYGYTF
clone_size: -; v_call: TRBV9; j_call: TRBJ1-2; d_call: TRBD1; cdr3_nt: TGTGCCAGCAGCCTTACCCCGGGACAGGTCTATGGCTACACCTTC; cdr3_aa: CASSLTPGQVYGYTF
clone_size: few; v_call: TRBV7-2; j_call: TRBJ2-4; d_call: TRBD2; cdr3_nt: TGTGCCAGCAGCTTAGCGGGCGGGGGTGACATTCAGTACTTC; cdr3_aa: CASSLAGGGDIQYF
clone_size: -; v_call: TRBV28; j_call: TRBJ1-1; d_call: -; cdr3_nt: TGTGCCAGCAGTTTAGGGGGGGGGAACACTGAAGCTTTCTTT; cdr3_aa: CASSLGGGNTEAFF
clone_size: -; v_call: TRBV7-2; j_call: TRBJ1-6; d_call: -; cdr3_nt: TGTGCCAGCAGCTCAAGCCAGGGAGGGAATTCACCCCTCCACTTT; cdr3_aa: CASSSSQGGNSPLHF
clone_size: -; v_call: TRBV7-9; j_call: TRBJ1-4; d_call: -; cdr3_nt: TGTGCCAGCAGCTCCCTCGGGGGGACTAATGAAAAACTGTTTTTT; cdr3_aa: CASSSLGGTNEKLFF
clone_size: -; v_call: TRBV5-1; j_call: TRBJ1-1; d_call: -; cdr3_nt: TGCGCCAGCAGCTTAACAGGCAGCACTGAAGCTTTCTTT; cdr3_aa: CASSLTGSTEAFF
clone_size: -; v_call: TRBV12-3/TRBV12-4; j_call: TRBJ2-7; d_call: -; cdr3_nt: TGTGCCAGCAGGCCGGACAGCTCCTACGAGCAGTACTTC; cdr3_aa: CASRPDSSYEQYF
clone_size: -; v_call: TRBV3-1/TRBV3-2; j_call: TRBJ2-2; d_call: TRBD2; cdr3_nt: TGTGCCAGCAGCCCCAGGGGCCTAGCGGGAGTGTACGGGGAGCTGTTTTTT; cdr3_aa: CASSPRGLAGVYGELFF
clone_size: once; v_call: TRBV6-5; j_call: TRBJ2-5; d_call: TRBD2; cdr3_nt: TGTGCCAGCAGTTACGGGGGGACTACCCAAGAGACCCAGTACTTC; cdr3_aa: CASSYGGTTQETQYF
clone_size: once; v_call: TRBV4-2; j_call: TRBJ2-3; d_call: TRBD2; cdr3_nt: TGTGCCAGCAGCGTGGCGGGTCTAGCGGGATCGTGGGATACGCAGTATTTT; cdr3_aa: CASSVAGLAGSWDTQYF
clone_size: medium-sized; v_call: TRBV9; j_call: TRBJ1-6; d_call: -; cdr3_nt: TGTGCCAGCAGCGTATTCCCCGCCCCGGCGGATAATTCACCCCTCCACTTT; cdr3_aa: CASSVFPAPADNSPLHF
clone_size: -; v_call: TRBV5-1; j_call: TRBJ1-1; d_call: -; cdr3_nt: TGCGCCAGCAGCCTGACAGCCACTGAAGCTTTCTTT; cdr3_aa: CASSLTATEAFF
clone_size: -; v_call: TRBV7-6; j_call: TRBJ1-1; d_call: -; cdr3_nt: TGTGCCAGCAGCCTATCCCCAGGGGAGGGCACTGAAGCTTTCTTT; cdr3_aa: CASSLSPGEGTEAFF
clone_size: -; v_call: TRBV30; j_call: TRBJ1-3; d_call: -; cdr3_nt: TGTGCCTGGAGTGCGGACAGTGGCTCTGGAAACACCATATATTTT; cdr3_aa: CAWSADSGSGNTIYF
clone_size: -; v_call: TRBV13; j_call: TRBJ2-7; d_call: TRBD1; cdr3_nt: TGTGCCAGCAGCTTAGTAAGAGGGGGCGCGAACGAGCAGTACTTC; cdr3_aa: CASSLVRGGANEQYF
clone_size: -; v_call: TRBV28; j_call: TRBJ2-2; d_call: TRBD2; cdr3_nt: TGTGCCAGCAAGTCTAGCGGGGGGGCCACCGGGGAGCTGTTTTTT; cdr3_aa: CASKSSGGATGELFF
clone_size: -; v_call: TRBV7-7; j_call: TRBJ2-2; d_call: TRBD2; cdr3_nt: TGTGCTAGCAGCTTACGACTAGCGGCGAACACCGGGGAGCTGTTTTTT; cdr3_aa: CASSLRLAANTGELFF
clone_size: -; v_call: TRBV7-9; j_call: TRBJ2-7; d_call: -; cdr3_nt: TGTGCCAGCAGCGCCGGACAGGGGTCGGGAGGGTACGAGCAGTACTTC; cdr3_aa: CASSAGQGSGGYEQYF
clone_size: few; v_call: TRBV7-2; j_call: TRBJ1-2; d_call: TRBD1; cdr3_nt: TGTGCCAGCAGCTATTCGGCGTCGGACAGGGGCTATGGCTACACCTTC; cdr3_aa: CASSYSASDRGYGYTF
clone_size: -; v_call: TRBV6-1; j_call: TRBJ2-2; d_call: -; cdr3_nt: TGTGCCAGCAGTGAAAGACAGATCGCGAACACCGGGGAGCTGTTTTTT; cdr3_aa: CASSERQIANTGELFF
clone_size: -; v_call: TRBV5-8; j_call: TRBJ1-1; d_call: TRBD1; cdr3_nt: TGTGCCAGCAGCTTAAGGACAGGAGCTTTCTTT; cdr3_aa: CASSLRTGAFF
clone_size: -; v_call: TRBV5-1; j_call: TRBJ1-5; d_call: -; cdr3_nt: TGCGCCAGCAGCTCCCACGGGGGAACTGGACAGCCCCAGCATTTT; cdr3_aa: CASSSHGGTGQPQHF
clone_size: -; v_call: TRBV11-3; j_call: TRBJ1-1; d_call: -; cdr3_nt: TGTGCCAGCAGCTTAGATAGGGGGGGCACTGAAGCTTTCTTT; cdr3_aa: CASSLDRGGTEAFF
clone_size: -; v_call: TRBV9; j_call: TRBJ1-6; d_call: -; cdr3_nt: TGTGCCAGCTCCGCGACAGGAGCCAATTCACCCCTCCACTTT; cdr3_aa: CASSATGANSPLHF
clone_size: -; v_call: TRBV18; j_call: TRBJ1-2; d_call: -; cdr3_nt: TGTGCCAGCTCACCACCGGGGCAGCTAAAAAACTATGGCTACACCTTC; cdr3_aa: CASSPPGQLKNYGYTF
clone_size: -; v_call: TRBV19; j_call: TRBJ1-6; d_call: TRBD1; cdr3_nt: TGTGCCAGTAGTACCGACAGGGGTAATTCACCCCTCCACTTT; cdr3_aa: CASSTDRGNSPLHF
clone_size: -; v_call: TRBV10-3; j_call: TRBJ1-6; d_call: TRBD1; cdr3_nt: TGTGCCATTACTGGGGGACAGGCCAACTCCTATAATTCACCCCTCCACTTT; cdr3_aa: CAITGGQANSYNSPLHF
clone_size: -; v_call: TRBV7-2; j_call: TRBJ1-3; d_call: -; cdr3_nt: TGTGCCAGCAGCTTCCTGACAAGCTCTGGAAACACCATATATTTT; cdr3_aa: CASSFLTSSGNTIYF
clone_size: -; v_call: TRBV9; j_call: TRBJ2-1; d_call: -; cdr3_nt: TGTGCCAGCAGCCCCCGTGGGCAGGGGTACAATGAGCAGTTCTTC; cdr3_aa: CASSPRGQGYNEQFF
clone_size: -; v_call: TRBV10-3; j_call: TRBJ2-1; d_call: TRBD2; cdr3_nt: TGTGCCATCAGTGAGTCCCTAGCGGGAGCCAATGAGCAGTTCTTC; cdr3_aa: CAISESLAGANEQFF
clone_size: few; v_call: TRBV7-2; j_call: TRBJ2-5; d_call: -; cdr3_nt: TGTGCCAGCAGCCCCCGAGGAGAGACCCAGTACTTC; cdr3_aa: CASSPRGETQYF
clone_size: -; v_call: TRBV5-4; j_call: TRBJ2-3; d_call: -; cdr3_nt: TGTGCCAGCAGCCCCCCTCGGGACTGGGGGAATACGCAGTATTTT; cdr3_aa: CASSPPRDWGNTQYF
clone_size: -; v_call: TRBV21-1; j_call: TRBJ2-7; d_call: -; cdr3_nt: TGTGCCAGCAGCAAGGGGGGGGAGTGGAGCTACGAGCAGTACTTC; cdr3_aa: CASSKGGEWSYEQYF
clone_size: -; v_call: TRBV29-1; j_call: TRBJ1-2; d_call: -; cdr3_nt: TGCAGCGTTGACTCCGGGGGTAGTGGCTACACCTTC; cdr3_aa: CSVDSGGSGYTF
clone_size: -; v_call: TRBV6-1; j_call: TRBJ2-1; d_call: TRBD2; cdr3_nt: TGTGCCAGCAGTGCCCAGACTAGCGGGAGTTACAATGAGCAGTTCTTC; cdr3_aa: CASSAQTSGSYNEQFF
clone_size: -; v_call: TRBV5-8; j_call: TRBJ2-1; d_call: TRBD2; cdr3_nt: TGTGCCAGCCCAGACAGACCTGGGACTAGCGGGAGCAGCGATGAGCAGTTCTTC; cdr3_aa: CASPDRPGTSGSSDEQFF
clone_size: few; v_call: TRBV6-1; j_call: TRBJ1-1; d_call: -; cdr3_nt: TGTGCCAGCAGTGAAGGATGGCGGGTAACTGAAGCTTTCTTT; cdr3_aa: CASSEGWRVTEAFF
clone_size: -; v_call: TRBV7-2; j_call: TRBJ2-7; d_call: -; cdr3_nt: TGTGCCAGCAGCTTAGTTACCAGCTCCTACGAGCAGTACTTC; cdr3_aa: CASSLVTSSYEQYF
clone_size: once; v_call: TRBV14; j_call: TRBJ2-6; d_call: -; cdr3_nt: TGTGCCAGCAGCGACTTAGGGGGTCCTGGGGCCAACGTCCTGACTTTC; cdr3_aa: CASSDLGGPGANVLTF
clone_size: -; v_call: TRBV5-1; j_call: TRBJ2-3; d_call: TRBD1; cdr3_nt: TGCGCCAGCAGCCCCGGGACAGGGACAGATACGCAGTATTTT; cdr3_aa: CASSPGTGTDTQYF
clone_size: -; v_call: TRBV5-6; j_call: TRBJ1-5; d_call: -; cdr3_nt: TGTGCCAGCAGCTTGGGGCCTAGGGGACATAAAAGCAATCAGCCCCAGCATTTT; cdr3_aa: CASSLGPRGHKSNQPQHF
clone_size: -; v_call: TRBV15; j_call: TRBJ2-5; d_call: -; cdr3_nt: TGTGCCACCAGCAGAGATCTCGGGGGAGAGACCCAGTACTTC; cdr3_aa: CATSRDLGGETQYF
clone_size: -; v_call: TRBV5-4; j_call: TRBJ1-3; d_call: -; cdr3_nt: TGTGCCAGCAGCTTGGAACAGGGCGGAACTGGAAACACCATATATTTT; cdr3_aa: CASSLEQGGTGNTIYF
clone_size: -; v_call: TRBV30; j_call: TRBJ2-7; d_call: -; cdr3_nt: TGTGCCTGGGACCCACAGGGCAGCTCCTACGAGCAGTACTTC; cdr3_aa: CAWDPQGSSYEQYF
clone_size: -; v_call: TRBV28; j_call: TRBJ2-7; d_call: TRBD1; cdr3_nt: TGTGCCAGCAGTCAGGGACAGGGGTATCGGGAGAGGTCCTTTGGGCAGTACTTC; cdr3_aa: CASSQGQGYRERSFGQYF
clone_size: few; v_call: TRBV7-2; j_call: TRBJ2-7; d_call: TRBD1; cdr3_nt: TGTGCCAGCAGCTTAGCCGACAGGGATGCCTACGAGCAGTACTTC; cdr3_aa: CASSLADRDAYEQYF
clone_size: -; v_call: TRBV5-1; j_call: TRBJ1-4; d_call: -; cdr3_nt: TGCGCCAGCAGCTCAGTTGCAACTAATGAAAAACTGTTTTTT; cdr3_aa: CASSSVATNEKLFF
clone_size: -; v_call: TRBV10-2; j_call: TRBJ2-3; d_call: TRBD2; cdr3_nt: TGCGCCAGCAGGGAGACTAGCGGGGTTAAGTATACGCAGTATTTT; cdr3_aa: CASRETSGVKYTQYF
clone_size: -; v_call: TRBV20-1; j_call: TRBJ2-2; d_call: -; cdr3_nt: TGCAGTGCTAGTCAAGGGGCGCAAACCGGGGAGCTGTTTTTT; cdr3_aa: CSASQGAQTGELFF